This T cell receptor beta chain was obtained from a study of blood T cell repertoires in COVID-19. Overall study: The samples span acute and convalescent COVID-19 from the United States, Italy and Spain. PBMCs, B-cell-depleted T cells, or T cells were the source of the cDNA or gDNA that made up the material.

The germline V gene encodes CDR1 SGDLS and CDR2 YYNGEE. The CDR3 sequence is 17 residues long. V was cut by 0 bases and J by 2 bases, with 16 bases left in between. As processed by the authors: Reference gene primer amplification gave nucleated cell count estimates. Produced via immunoSEQ multiplex PCR; TCRdb's table is partial and in-frame only. The V and J calls and clone size are taken from that table; D and trimming were inferred from the DNA. The sample lists 200,000 to 300,000 clones, just under 90% occurring once. Specimen: peripheral blood. The V gene is TRBV9, the J gene TRBJ2-3; D is unresolved. The origin of this receptor is a woman in her 40s with acute or convalescent COVID-19. CDR3 coding DNA: TGTGCCAGCAGCGTAGATACGAGGTCACCCGACACAGATACGCAGTATTTT. Its protein product is CASSVDTRSPDTDTQYF. Full variable domain (remainder filled in from reference TRBV9 and TRBJ2-3): DSGVTQTPKHLITATGQRVTLRCSPRSGDLSVYWYQQSLDQGLQFLIQYYNGEERAKGNILERFSAQQFPDLHSELNLSSLELGDSALYFCASSVDTRSPDTDTQYFGPGTRLTVL.